These 24 T cell receptor beta chains share one sample of origin, sequenced in a study of T-cell memory formation after mild COVID-19. TCRdb processed the 5' RACE reads anew with MiXCR; each CDR3 protein has one entry. The data hold about 340,000 distinct CDR3 sequences, with approximately 15% observed a single time. The specimen was PBMCs or a T cell subset sorted from them (not recorded which). The receptors were sampled from a man younger than 30 who had mild COVID-19 (a few samples of this study predate the infection). Cell type and time point are not known.

The gene calls are TRBV4-1 and TRBJ2-3; D may match TRBD1 or TRBD2 (7 bases each). CDR3 length: 17 residues. CDR1 and CDR2 from the germline V gene are MGHRA and YSYEKL. The V end lost 1 base, the J end lost 0 bases, and 14 bases lay between the germline ends. The CDR3 sequence: CASSQARQGGSTDTQYF. The CDR3 DNA follows: TGCGCCAGCAGCCAAGCCCGACAGGGAGGGAGCACAGATACGCAGTATTTT.

This chain uses TRBV20-1 with TRBJ1-5, with D hard to call. The germline gives CDR1 DFQATT, CDR2 SNEGSKA (reference sequence). This CDR3 comprises 13 residues. V lost 1 base, J lost 0 bases, and 4 bases lay in between. CDR3 protein: CSARVYSNQPQHF. In nucleotides, the CDR3 is TGCAGTGCTAGAGTGTATAGCAATCAGCCCCAGCATTTT.

This clonotype came up a few times. This chain links TRBV29-1 with TRBJ2-5; 10 positions agree with TRBD1. The CDR3 has 13 residues. The trim removed 7 bases at V and 3 bases at J, leaving 5 bases unmatched. The V gene's germline CDR1 is SQVTM and CDR2 ANQGSEA. The CDR3 region is CSAGGQGKETQYF. The CDR3 DNA sequence: TGCAGCGCCGGGGGACAGGGGAAAGAGACCCAGTACTTC.

This clonotype turned up a few times. The J gene is TRBJ2-2, the V gene TRBV5-1; possibly TRBD1 or TRBD2 for D (6 bases each). Per the germline V gene, CDR1 is SGHRS and CDR2 is YFSETQ. Trimming removed 4 bases from V and 1 base from J, with 14 bases in between. The CDR3 length is 16 residues. The CDR3 is CASSSVRGLNTGELFF. For the CDR3, the DNA is TGCGCCAGCAGCAGTGTCAGGGGACTGAACACCGGGGAGCTGTTTTTT.

This clonotype was observed a few times. J is TRBJ2-6 and V is TRBV4-1; D unresolved. This CDR3 region has 17 residues. V was shortened by 2 bases and J by 4 bases, with 15 bases between the two germline ends. Per the germline V gene, CDR1 is MGHRA and CDR2 is YSYEKL. The DNA for the CDR3 is TGCGCCAGCAGCCAAACTAACCCCCTGTGGGGGGCCAACGTCCTGACTTTC. It yields the protein CASSQTNPLWGANVLTF.

This clonotype was observed a few times. V and J are TRBV4-2 and TRBJ2-2; 10 bases match TRBD2. The CDR3 loop spans 17 amino acids. With 0 bases clipped from V and 4 bases from J, the junction kept 5 bases outside the gene matches. Germline V gene lookup returns CDR1 LGHNA and CDR2 YNFKEQ. CDR3 in amino acids: CASSQEASGGATGELFF. The CDR3 DNA reads as TGTGCCAGCAGCCAAGAGGCAAGCGGGGGGGCCACCGGGGAGCTGTTTTTT.

A few counts support this clonotype. The chain carries TRBV12-3 or TRBV12-4 and TRBJ1-5; 7 bases fit TRBD1. V lost 6 bases and J lost 7; bases outside the gene matches: 6. The CDR3 extends over 13 amino acids. CDR3 bases: TGTGCCAGCAGAGGGGGCGCGGGGCAGCCCCAGCATTTT. Amino acids: CASRGGAGQPQHF.

This clonotype came up a few times. The genes are TRBV3-1 and TRBJ2-3; D unresolved. Trimming removed 1 base at V and 1 base at J, with 9 bases between. CDR1 is LGHDT, CDR2 YNNKEL, per germline (reference sequence). CDR3 size: 15 residues. The DNA for the CDR3 is TGTGCCAGCAGCCAAGCCCGGGTGGGCACAGATACGCAGTATTTT. It yields the protein CASSQARVGTDTQYF.

The chain uses TRBV12-3 or TRBV12-4 and TRBJ1-1; 9 bases are shared with TRBD1. With V trimmed by 5 bases and J by 3 bases, 7 bases remained unmatched. This CDR3 is built from 15 residues. The CDR3 nucleotides read TGTGCCAGCAGTCACGGACAGGGGAGATACACTGAAGCTTTCTTT. This translates into CASSHGQGRYTEAFF.

The chain couples TRBV9 to TRBJ2-1; D possibly corresponds to TRBD1 (5 bases). This CDR3 has 17 residues. V was clipped by 4 bases and J by 4 bases, with 21 bases between them. CDR1 and CDR2 (germline): SGDLS, YYNGEE. In nucleotides, the CDR3 is TGTGCCAGCAGCTCCGGACGACAGAGACCATCTTACAATGAGCAGTTCTTC. Protein: CASSSGRQRPSYNEQFF. Variable domain in full (rest from reference TRBV9 and TRBJ2-1): DSGVTQTPKHLITATGQRVTLRCSPRSGDLSVYWYQQSLDQGLQFLIQYYNGEERAKGNILERFSAQQFPDLHSELNLSSLELGDSALYFCASSSGRQRPSYNEQFFGPGTRLTVL.

This chain uses TRBV29-1 with TRBJ1-2; D is undetermined. Per germline, CDR1 SQVTM and CDR2 ANQGSEA. The CDR3 is 13 amino acids. Trimming removed 0 bases from V and 6 bases from J, with 11 bases in between. The CDR3 region is CSVEEIYFNGYTF. As DNA, the CDR3 is TGCAGCGTTGAAGAAATCTATTTTAATGGCTACACCTTC.

This clonotype was detected a few times. The CDR3 here is CASSQLTSGGARNEQFF. The CDR3 bases are TGCGCCAGCAGCCAGTTGACTAGCGGGGGGGCGAGGAATGAGCAGTTCTTC. The J gene is TRBJ2-1, the V gene TRBV4-1; TRBD2 aligns across 14 bases. J was trimmed by 7 bases and V by 3 bases; bases with no gene match: 8. There are 17 residues in the CDR3. Germline V gene lookup returns CDR1 MGHRA and CDR2 YSYEKL.

This clonotype came up a few times. J is TRBJ1-2 and V is TRBV5-5; a possible D gene is TRBD1 (6 bases). The CDR3 is 13 amino acids. CDR1 is SGHKS, CDR2 YYEKEE, per germline (reference sequence). Trimming shortened V by 1 base and J by 8 bases, and 12 bases separated the two germline ends. The CDR3 DNA reads TGTGCCAGCAGCTTGAGGGGGGCGAAGGGCTACACCTTC. It encodes CASSLRGAKGYTF.

This clonotype was seen a few times. This chain joins TRBV11-2 and TRBJ2-5; 9 positions agree with TRBD2. The CDR3 runs to 12 residues. The V and J ends lost 8 bases and 5 bases, in that order; junction bases with no gene match: 3. Germline values: CDR1 SGHAT, CDR2 FQNNGV. The CDR3 here is CASGLAGETQYF. The CDR3 DNA follows: TGTGCCAGCGGCCTAGCGGGGGAGACCCAGTACTTC.

This clonotype turned up a few times. The chain uses TRBV20-1 and TRBJ2-1; 8 bases align to TRBD2. This CDR3 contains 15 residues. Germline lookup yields CDR1 DFQATT and CDR2 SNEGSKA (reference sequence). Trimming took 8 bases from V and 1 from J; bases not matched to a gene: 10. The CDR3 is CSPSEGGGSYNEQFF. The CDR3 DNA sequence: TGCAGTCCCTCGGAGGGCGGGGGGTCCTACAATGAGCAGTTCTTC.

The gene calls are TRBV20-1 and TRBJ2-5; D call uncertain. CDR3 length: 15 residues. Trimming stripped 3 bases from V and 4 bases from J, with 18 bases between. The germline V gene has CDR1 DFQATT and CDR2 SNEGSKA (reference sequence). The CDR3 nucleotides read TGCAGTGCTAGGTCGCAACGGGCCTTAGTAGAGACCCAGTACTTC. The encoded protein is CSARSQRALVETQYF.

The chain uses TRBV6-1 and TRBJ1-5, with D possibly TRBD1 on 5 matching bases. Germline CDR1 and CDR2: MNHNS and SASEGT. CDR3 length: 15 amino acids. The V end lost 4 bases, the J end lost 6 bases, and 16 bases lay between the germline ends. The CDR3 is CASSANGGLGQPQHF. The CDR3 nucleotides read TGTGCCAGCAGTGCCAATGGGGGTTTAGGTCAGCCCCAGCATTTT.

This clonotype came up a few times. The genes are TRBV20-1 and TRBJ2-5; TRBD2 might be the D (6 bases). The CDR3 runs to 14 residues. Trimming removed 5 bases at V and 4 bases at J, with 17 bases between. Germline V gene data show CDR1 as DFQATT and CDR2 as SNEGSKA (reference sequence). CDR3 sequence reads: CSAAGTSRGETQYF. In DNA form, the CDR3 reads TGCAGTGCTGCCGGGACTTCCCGGGGAGAGACCCAGTACTTC.

The chain combines TRBV4-2 with TRBJ2-6; D is undetermined. The germline V gene has CDR1 LGHNA and CDR2 YNFKEQ. The CDR3 covers 16 residues. Deletions cut 1 base from V and 2 bases from J, with 9 bases between. Here the CDR3 DNA reads TGTGCCAGCAGCCAAGCTTTGAAGGCTGGGGCCAACGTCCTGACTTTC. Protein sequence: CASSQALKAGANVLTF.

This clonotype was found many times. This may be a read error, as it is one base from a much larger clone. The chain has TRBV7-6 and TRBJ2-2; D ambiguous. The V end lost 5 bases, the J end lost 4 bases, and 5 bases lay between the germline ends. The CDR3 is 12 amino acids. Germline V gene data show CDR1 as SGHVS and CDR2 as FNYEAQ. CDR3 loop: CASSVGTGELFF. The CDR3 DNA is TGTGCCAGCAGCGTGGGCACCGGGGAGCTGTTTTTT.

In this sample, this clonotype turned up a few times. The V call is TRBV2, the J call TRBJ2-1; unclear D gene. CDR3 length equals 12 residues. From germline, CDR1 is SNHLY and CDR2 FYNNEI. Deletions cut 4 bases from V and 7 bases from J, with 8 bases between. The CDR3 DNA reads as TGTGCCAGCAGTGGGAATTCGAATGAGCAGTTCTTC. Translation: CASSGNSNEQFF.

The rearrangement uses TRBV15 and TRBJ2-7, with TRBD1 identical over 9 bases. The CDR3 extends over 14 amino acids. Per the germline V gene, CDR1 is LNHNV and CDR2 is YYDKDF (reference sequence). With 0 bases clipped from V and 4 bases from J, the junction kept 1 base outside the gene matches. For the CDR3, the DNA is TGTGCCACCAGCAGAGAAGGGACAGGGTACGAGCAGTACTTC. Protein sequence: CATSREGTGYEQYF.

This clonotype has more than one count but fewer than ten. The J gene is TRBJ2-3, the V gene TRBV5-1, with D possibly being TRBD1 (6 bases). The CDR3 contains 15 residues. Trimming removed 0 bases at V and 1 base at J, with 9 bases between. Germline values: CDR1 SGHRS, CDR2 YFSETQ. The CDR3 bases are TGCGCCAGCAGCTTGGGACAGGTTGGCACAGATACGCAGTATTTT. It is translated as CASSLGQVGTDTQYF.

This clonotype occurred a few times. V usage is TRBV7-9 and J usage is TRBJ1-6, with D possibly matching TRBD1 (5 bases). This CDR3 spans 15 amino acids. Germline CDR1 is SEHNR and CDR2 is FQNEAQ (reference sequence). The V end lost 2 bases, the J end lost 10 bases, and 15 bases lay between the germline ends. Here the CDR3 reads CASSLRQPLGSPLHF. The CDR3 DNA reads as TGTGCCAGCAGCTTAAGACAGCCTTTAGGATCACCCCTCCACTTT. Combining the CDR3 with reference TRBV7-9 and TRBJ1-6 gives the whole variable domain DTGVSQNPRHKITKRGQNVTFRCDPISEHNRLYWYRQTLGQGPEFLTYFQNEAQLEKSRLLSDRFSAERPKGSFSTLEIQRTEQGDSAMYLCASSLRQPLGSPLHFGNGTRLTVT.